This T cell receptor (beta chain) was profiled in a study of blood T cell repertoires in COVID-19. Background on the study: Sample material is recorded as cDNA or gDNA derived from T cells, B-cell-depleted T cells, or PBMCs.

There are 16 residues in the CDR3. V dropped 0 bases and J dropped 7; count of bases not matched to a gene: 9. Germline V CDR1 and CDR2: SGDLS, YYNGEE. Data came from immunoSEQ multiplex PCR; TCRdb stores just in-frame clones and leaves some out. The sample yields about 180,000 clones, roughly four fifths seen once. J is TRBJ2-1 and V is TRBV9, with 8 bases matching TRBD2. The receptor's source is a human donor in a cohort sampled during active COVID-19. Sequencing was performed on peripheral blood. CDR3 protein: CASSVGSGGALNEQFF. DNA of the CDR3: TGTGCCAGCAGCGTAGGTTCCGGGGGGGCACTAAATGAGCAGTTCTTC.